The 27 T cell receptor beta chains below were found in one sample sequenced in a study of breast tumors, draining lymph nodes, adjacent tissues. Samples came from axillary lymph nodes draining the breast cancer. MiXCR was run by TCRdb on the multiplex PCR reads, yielding one entry per CDR3 protein. The table records 200,000 to 250,000 distinct CDR3 sequences, approximately 30% of them present only once. The sequenced sample was axillary lymph node tissue. The receptors derive from a female donor with breast cancer. Some clones in this sample may be carry-over from other donors' samples.

The sample holds many counts of this clonotype. The rearrangement joins TRBV11-2 to TRBJ1-2; possible D gene TRBD1, 5 bases. Germline V gene sequence: CDR1 SGHAT, CDR2 FQNNGV. CDR3 length: 15 residues. Trimming removed 4 bases from V and 4 bases from J, with 16 bases in between. The CDR3: CASSSIRDGAYGYTF. For the CDR3, the DNA is TGTGCCAGCAGCTCCATCCGGGACGGGGCCTATGGCTACACCTTC.

This clonotype came up many times. V usage is TRBV9 and J usage is TRBJ2-3; D not certain. Per the germline V gene, CDR1 is SGDLS and CDR2 is YYNGEE. V was trimmed by 4 bases and J by 0 bases, leaving 6 bases between them. The CDR3 runs to 13 residues. CDR3 sequence (DNA): TGTGCCAGCAGCTTCCAGAGCACAGATACGCAGTATTTT. Its protein product is CASSFQSTDTQYF.

To note about this clonotype: This could be a read error, since a much larger clone is one nucleotide away. The genes are TRBV12-3 or TRBV12-4 and TRBJ2-7; D call uncertain. V lost 8 bases and J 5 bases, leaving 19 bases between the germline ends. The CDR3 totals 14 residues. This chain's CDR3 is CASAKRRSIHEQYF. CDR3 in DNA: TGTGCCAGCGCAAAACGTCGGAGTATCCACGAGCAGTACTTC.

This clonotype was seen repeatedly, ten times or more. CDR3 region: CASTRWLSSTGELFF. The CDR3 DNA follows: TGTGCCAGTACCCGCTGGCTCAGTTCCACCGGGGAGCTGTTTTTT. V is TRBV19 and J is TRBJ2-2; D uncertain. The germline V and J ends were trimmed by 7 bases and 4 bases, with 16 bases remaining between them. The CDR3 runs 15 residues. Germline CDR1 is LNHDA and CDR2 is SQIVND (reference sequence).

The gene calls are TRBV12-3 or TRBV12-4 and TRBJ2-2; D is unclear. V was cut by 3 bases and J by 4 bases, with 12 bases left in between. The CDR3 length is 15 residues. The CDR3 reads CASSFRQRSTGELFF. The CDR3 DNA sequence: TGTGCCAGCAGTTTCCGTCAACGGAGCACCGGGGAGCTGTTTTTT.

This clonotype was seen ten or more times. The chain combines TRBV6-6 with TRBJ2-6, with D unclear. CDR1 is MNHNY and CDR2 is SVGAGI in the germline V gene (reference sequence). CDR3 length equals 18 residues. Trimming cost V 5 bases and J 1 base, with 18 bases left between them. The CDR3 protein is CASSPPRVGISGANVLTF. The CDR3 DNA reads TGTGCCAGCAGTCCCCCTAGAGTGGGGATATCTGGGGCCAACGTCCTGACTTTC.

Ten or more counts support this clonotype. This rearrangement joins TRBV24-1 to TRBJ2-1, with 10 positions matching TRBD2. Trimming at V came to 7 bases and at J to 6 bases, leaving 11 bases not matched to a gene. Per germline, CDR1 KGHDR and CDR2 SFDVKD. The CDR3 is made up of 16 amino acids. CDR3 amino acids: CATRGEGSGRGNEQFF. The DNA of the CDR3 is TGTGCCACCAGGGGGGAAGGCAGCGGGAGGGGCAATGAGCAGTTCTTC.

This clonotype was seen ten or more times. The chain combines TRBV9 with TRBJ2-3; 7 nucleotides line up with TRBD1. Germline CDR1 SGDLS, CDR2 YYNGEE. The V segment lost 0 bases and the J segment 0 bases; nucleotides outside the gene matches: 7. The CDR3 covers 17 residues. Here the CDR3 DNA reads TGTGCCAGCAGCGTAGGATTCACAGGGGACAGCACAGATACGCAGTATTTT. Its translation is CASSVGFTGDSTDTQYF.

This clonotype was counted between two and nine times. It may be a read error: a sequence one base away is much more abundant. The rearrangement uses TRBV5-1 and TRBJ1-5, with TRBD1 as a possible D gene (5 bases). The CDR3 spans 14 residues. The germline gives CDR1 SGHRS, CDR2 YFSETQ. CDR3 nucleotides: TGCGCCAGCAGCCCCGAGCAGGGCAATCACCCCCAGCATTTT. Translating gives CASSPEQGNHPQHF. Full variable domain (outside the CDR3, taken from reference TRBV5-1 and TRBJ1-5): KAGVTQTPRYLIKTRGQQVTLSCSPISGHRSVSWYQQTPGQGLQFLFEYFSETQRNKGNFPGRFSGRQFSNSRSEMNVSTLELGDSALYLCASSPEQGNHPQHFGDGTRLSIL.

About this clonotype itself: This could be a read error, since a much larger clone is one nucleotide away. The gene calls are TRBV6-6 and TRBJ2-7; weak D call: TRBD1 (5 bases). Trimming shortened V by 5 bases and J by 7 bases, and 21 bases separated the two germline ends. The CDR3 length is 15 residues. The germline V gene has CDR1 MNHNY and CDR2 SVGAGI (reference sequence). For the CDR3, the DNA is TGTGCCAGCAGTCACAACGGATTAGGGGCGACAGAGCAGTACTTC. Translated: CASSHNGLGATEQYF.

Of note for this clonotype: A read error may be the cause here, since a much bigger clone is one base away. The V and J genes are TRBV6-1 and TRBJ1-6; TRBD1 agrees at 8 bases. The CDR3 sequence is 15 residues long. Germline-derived CDR1 and CDR2 are MNHNS and SASEGT. The junction had 8 bases not matched to a gene; V was cut back by 6 bases and J by 7 bases. CDR3 in DNA: TGTGCCAGCAGCCCGGGACAGGTGATGAATTCACCCCTCCACTTT. It specifies CASSPGQVMNSPLHF.

This clonotype came up many times. The gene calls are TRBV20-1 and TRBJ1-2, with 9 bases lining up with TRBD1. This CDR3 contains 13 residues. Germline CDR1 reads DFQATT; CDR2 reads SNEGSKA (reference sequence). V shed 3 bases, J shed 10 bases, and the junction held 9 bases outside the gene matches. CDR3 region: CSARTGTGKAYTF. The DNA for the CDR3 is TGCAGTGCTAGGACCGGGACAGGGAAGGCCTACACCTTC.

The J gene is TRBJ2-4, the V gene TRBV12-3 or TRBV12-4; 8 nucleotides agree with TRBD2. The CDR3 sequence is 16 residues long. The junction had 4 bases not matched to a gene; V was cut back by 3 bases and J by 0 bases. The CDR3 is CASSFQGLGAKNIQYF. The CDR3 DNA sequence: TGTGCCAGCAGTTTCCAGGGACTAGGAGCCAAAAACATTCAGTACTTC.

Comments on this clonotype: A much bigger clone sits one base away, suggesting this may be a read error. CDR3 region: CASSVGGQSNEQSF. DNA for the CDR3: TGTGCCAGCAGCGTAGGTGGCCAAAGCAATGAGCAGTCCTTC. The gene calls are TRBV9 and TRBJ2-1; D gene uncertain. This CDR3 region has 14 residues. Germline CDR1 is SGDLS and CDR2 is YYNGEE.

This clonotype has ten or more counts. The chain joins TRBV6-1 to TRBJ1-5; D remains ambiguous. With 2 bases removed from V and 7 bases from J, the gap between germline ends came to 3 bases. Per the germline V gene, CDR1 is MNHNS and CDR2 is SASEGT. The CDR3 sequence is 11 residues long. CDR3 sequence: CASSELQPQHF. The CDR3 DNA is TGTGCCAGCAGTGAATTGCAGCCCCAGCATTTT.

About this clonotype: This may stem from a read error, because a much larger clone lies one nucleotide away. The chain uses TRBV5-4 and TRBJ1-2; no firm D call. Germline V gene sequence: CDR1 SGHNT, CDR2 YYREEE (reference sequence). The CDR3 length is 14 residues. CDR3 loop: CASSLEAGTFGHTF. CDR3 in DNA: TGTGCCAGCAGCTTGGAGGCAGGTACCTTTGGCCACACCTTC.

Notes on this clonotype: A much larger clone differs from this one at a single base, so this may be a read error. The chain is built from TRBV20-1 and TRBJ2-1; 7 bases align to TRBD2. V gave up 0 bases and J gave up 6 bases; unmatched junction bases: 8. The length of the CDR3 is 15 residues. CDR1 is DFQATT and CDR2 is SNEGSKA in the germline V gene (reference sequence). CDR3 sequence: CSAREGGRVSNEQFF. CDR3 coding DNA: TGCAGTGCTAGAGAAGGCGGGAGAGTATCCAATGAGCAGTTCTTC.

The V call is TRBV7-3, the J call TRBJ2-2; D might be TRBD2 (6 bases). Between the trimmed V and J ends, which lost 6 bases and 5 bases, there was a span of 19 bases. This CDR3 is 16 amino acids long. Germline V gene sequence: CDR1 SGHTA, CDR2 FQGTGA. As DNA, the CDR3 is TGTGCCAGCAGTCGGTTGGAGGGAGGCGGAACCGGGGAGCTGTTTTTT. It specifies CASSRLEGGGTGELFF.

This clonotype has ten or more counts. The chain joins TRBV11-2 to TRBJ2-7; D possibly uses TRBD1 or TRBD2 (5 bases each). Germline lookup yields CDR1 SGHAT and CDR2 FQNNGV. The CDR3 runs to 15 residues. Trimming cost V 0 bases and J 0 bases, with 9 bases left between them. This chain's CDR3 is CASSLDRGTSYEQYF. DNA of the CDR3: TGTGCCAGCAGCTTAGATCGAGGGACCTCCTACGAGCAGTACTTC.

This clonotype was observed many times. One end of the junction is discordant with germline, which a read error may explain. This chain joins TRBV12-3 or TRBV12-4 and TRBJ2-2; no reliable D call. CDR3 length: 14 amino acids. The CDR3 sequence: CASSLGANTGELFF. CDR3 nucleotides: TGTGCCAGCAGCTTAGGCGCGAACACCGGGGAGCTGTTTTTT.

This clonotype was recorded many times. This chain connects TRBV30 to TRBJ2-7; D call uncertain. V was clipped by 2 bases and J by 3 bases, with 20 bases between them. Per the germline V gene, CDR1 is GTSNPN and CDR2 is SVGIG (reference sequence). The CDR3 sequence is 16 residues long. CDR3 protein: CAWSNPSTNPRYEQYF. CDR3 coding DNA: TGTGCCTGGAGTAATCCCTCGACAAACCCCCGCTACGAGCAGTACTTC. Complete variable domain (other parts from reference TRBV30 and TRBJ2-7): SQTIHQWPATLVQPVGSPLSLECTVEGTSNPNLYWYRQAAGRGLQLLFYSVGIGQISSEVPQNLSASRPQDRQFILSSKKLLLSDSGFYLCAWSNPSTNPRYEQYFGPGTRLTVT.

This clonotype was seen only a few times. This sequence may be a read error, since a much larger clone differs from it by one base. V usage is TRBV6-6 and J usage is TRBJ2-7; a weak D match, TRBD1 (6 bases). The germline V gene has CDR1 MNHNY and CDR2 SVGAGI (reference sequence). The CDR3 runs to 13 residues. V was trimmed by 10 bases and J by 2 bases, leaving 15 bases between them. The CDR3 region is CAIRPGAAYEQYF. Here the CDR3 DNA reads TGTGCCATCCGGCCAGGGGCCGCCTACGAGCAGTACTTC.

This clonotype has at least ten counts. The chain has TRBV15 and TRBJ2-1; D is unresolved. CDR1 LNHNV and CDR2 YYDKDF come from the germline V gene (reference sequence). V was clipped by 2 bases and J by 8 bases, with 13 bases between them. This CDR3 has 14 residues. CDR3 region: CATSRTPRWDEQFF. The CDR3 DNA is TGTGCCACCAGCAGAACCCCAAGATGGGATGAGCAGTTCTTC. Filled out from reference TRBV15 and TRBJ2-1, the complete variable domain reads DAMVIQNPRYQVTQFGKPVTLSCSQTLNHNVMYWYQQKSSQAPKLLFHYYDKDFNNEADTPDNFQSRRPNTSFCFLDIRSPGLGDTAMYLCATSRTPRWDEQFFGPGTRLTVL.

For this clonotype: A much larger clone is a single base away; this may be a read error. The chain uses TRBV5-6 and TRBJ1-2; D gene uncertain. This CDR3 region has 14 residues. V was pared by 4 bases and J by 5 bases, with 15 bases between. CDR1 is SGHDT and CDR2 is YYEEEE in the germline V gene. The CDR3 reads CASSPPRAEYGYTF. CDR3 nucleotides: TGTGCCAGCAGCCCTCCGAGGGCTGAATATGGCTACACCTTC.

About this clonotype: This sequence may be a read error, since a much larger clone differs from it by one base. This rearrangement joins TRBV29-1 to TRBJ2-1; 9 bases agree with TRBD2. Losses at the gene ends were 3 bases for V and 6 bases for J; bases not matched to a gene: 9. Germline CDR1 and CDR2: SQVTM and ANQGSEA. This CDR3 is built from 15 residues. This chain's CDR3 is CSVEGPAGGRNEQFF. The CDR3 DNA follows: TGCAGCGTTGAGGGTCCAGCGGGAGGCCGCAATGAGCAGTTCTTC.

The genes are TRBV18 and TRBJ2-3; TRBD1 matches at 9 bases. CDR1 and CDR2 from the germline V gene are KGHSH and LQKENI. The CDR3 loop spans 16 amino acids. V lost 3 bases and J lost 0; bases outside the gene matches: 4. In nucleotides, the CDR3 is TGTGCCAGCTCACCGGACAGGGGCTCTAGCACAGATACGCAGTATTTT. Encoded protein: CASSPDRGSSTDTQYF.

Many counts were recorded for this clonotype. The V gene is TRBV30, the J gene TRBJ1-4; possibly TRBD1 for D (5 bases). Per germline, CDR1 GTSNPN and CDR2 SVGIG (reference sequence). The V end lost 1 base, the J end lost 7 bases, and 16 bases lay between the germline ends. This CDR3 has 15 residues. This chain's CDR3 is CAWSGEEGLGEKLFF. In DNA form, the CDR3 reads TGTGCCTGGAGTGGGGAAGAGGGGCTGGGTGAAAAACTGTTTTTT.